This TCR beta chain was identified in a study of T cell repertoires in cytomegalovirus infection. In the study overall: Public signatures in TCR beta pointed to CMV infection and matching HLA type. General study points: Cumulated frequencies of public TCR beta families served to identify carriers of CMV plus the relevant HLA. Dominating the ex vivo response were HLA-C-restricted CMV-specific TCR beta clonotypes.

MiXCR was run by TCRdb on the reads, yielding one entry per CDR3 protein. The profile covers 400,000 to 550,000 distinct CDR3 sequences, with approximately 10% appearing a single time and 10% to 13% taken by the ten largest. V was trimmed by 5 bases and J by 7 bases, leaving 15 bases between them. There are 14 residues in the CDR3. Germline CDR1 is SGHTA and CDR2 is FQGTGA. This clonotype was detected ten times or more. Its cognate antigen is unknown. The source is a human donor in good health (CMV status not recorded). Some clones in this sample may be carry-over from other donors' samples. Input material: PBMCs. The gene calls are TRBV7-3 and TRBJ2-1, with D perhaps TRBD1 (6 bases). CDR3 in amino acids: CASSPQQGSNEQFF. The DNA for the CDR3 is TGTGCCAGCAGCCCCCAACAGGGTTCGAATGAGCAGTTCTTC.